The 24 T cell receptor beta chains reported below all come from one sample, sequenced in a study of cytomegalovirus exposure and HLA in healthy donors (dated by TCRdb to 2016 to 2017). Libraries were made using the immunoSEQ multiplex PCR assay. For the multiplex PCR, a mixture combining 60 forward primers for TCR Vbeta segments and 13 reverse primers for TCR Jbeta segments was used. The source is immuneACCESS, and TCRdb retained only in-frame sequences with V and J called. Part of the clones is not carried over; for the studies checked, unresolved V genes explain less than half of this, and the remainder is unexplained. This sample is represented by 70,000 to 90,000 clones; under 80% of them were singletons. In total, the top ten clones hold about 12% of the sample. Sequenced sample: PBMCs. The source is a male donor in good health and CMV-seropositive.

The chain couples TRBV9 to TRBJ2-3; TRBD2 matches at 14 bases. Germline V lookup: CDR1 SGDLS, CDR2 YYNGEE. Trimming took 4 bases from V and 1 from J; bases not matched to a gene: 8. The CDR3 spans 18 residues. The CDR3 coding sequence is TGTGCCAGCAGCTATCGACTAGCGGGAGGGCTTGGCACAGATACGCAGTATTTT. It yields the protein CASSYRLAGGLGTDTQYF. Complete variable domain (other parts from reference TRBV9 and TRBJ2-3): DSGVTQTPKHLITATGQRVTLRCSPRSGDLSVYWYQQSLDQGLQFLIQYYNGEERAKGNILERFSAQQFPDLHSELNLSSLELGDSALYFCASSYRLAGGLGTDTQYFGPGTRLTVL.

This chain uses TRBV30 with TRBJ2-5, with TRBD1 matching over 9 bases. The junction had 14 bases not matched to a gene; V was cut back by 0 bases and J by 3 bases. This CDR3 is 18 amino acids long. CDR1 and CDR2 (germline): GTSNPN, SVGIG (reference sequence). For the CDR3, the DNA is TGTGCCTGGAGTGTAAAAGGACAGGGGACGGAGAGAGAAGAGACCCAGTACTTC. This codes for CAWSVKGQGTEREETQYF.

The chain carries TRBV30 and TRBJ2-4; TRBD2 is a possible D gene (6 bases). In germline, CDR1 is GTSNPN, CDR2 SVGIG (reference sequence). This CDR3 is 13 amino acids long. Trimming removed 5 bases at V and 3 bases at J, with 11 bases between. Here the CDR3 reads CAWSVGGKNIQYF. As DNA, the CDR3 is TGTGCCTGGTCGGTCGGGGGCAAAAACATTCAGTACTTC.

This chain uses TRBV7-9 with TRBJ2-5, with 9 bases identical to TRBD2. Germline trimming cut 5 bases from V and 5 bases from J; bases unmatched to any gene: 18. Germline loops: CDR1 SEHNR, CDR2 FQNEAQ (reference sequence). The CDR3 spans 18 residues. CDR3 nucleotides: TGTGCCAGCAGCATCGGGACTAGCACTTATGAGATTTTGGAGACCCAGTACTTC. Translating gives CASSIGTSTYEILETQYF.

The V call is TRBV7-2, the J call TRBJ1-5; D ambiguous. This CDR3 has 14 amino acids. Deletions cut 5 bases from V and 4 bases from J, with 12 bases between. Germline values: CDR1 SGHTA, CDR2 FQGNSA. CDR3 nucleotides: TGTGCCAGCAGCCGAAGCGAATTGAATCAGCCCCAGCATTTT. Protein product: CASSRSELNQPQHF.

In this sample, this clone turned up once. V and J are TRBV6-4 and TRBJ2-7; TRBD2 matches at 12 bases. J gave up 13 bases and V 5 bases, and 6 bases lay outside the gene matches. The length of the CDR3 is 12 residues. CDR1 is MRHNA, CDR2 SNTAGT, per germline. CDR3 DNA: TGTGCCAGCAGTTCAGCTAGCGGGGGGGCTTACTTC. Its translation: CASSSASGGAYF.

The chain recombines TRBV7-9 with TRBJ2-1; D is possibly TRBD1 (5 bases). This CDR3 is built from 14 residues. Germline lookup yields CDR1 SEHNR and CDR2 FQNEAQ (reference sequence). The ends were cut back, 1 base at V and 8 bases at J, with 12 bases in the middle. CDR3 coding DNA: TGTGCCAGCAGCTTAGTTTCAGGGAATCATGAGCAGTTCTTC. It specifies CASSLVSGNHEQFF.

This clone appeared a single time. The rearrangement uses TRBV15 and TRBJ1-5; TRBD1 is a possible D gene (6 bases). The CDR3 covers 14 residues. V lost 3 bases, J lost 6 bases, and 12 bases lay in between. Germline V gene lookup returns CDR1 LNHNV and CDR2 YYDKDF (reference sequence). DNA of the CDR3: TGTGCCACCAGCAGGTACAGGGTTGGTCAGCCCCAGCATTTT. This sequence encodes CATSRYRVGQPQHF.

As to this clone: At the DNA level, this CDR3 is encoded by other sequences in the same sample as well. CDR3 loop: CASSEAVGNYNEQFF. As DNA, the CDR3 is TGTGCCAGCAGTGAAGCCGTCGGGAACTACAATGAGCAGTTCTTC. V usage is TRBV2 and J usage is TRBJ2-1, with TRBD2 as a possible D gene (5 bases). The CDR3 consists of 15 residues. The V end lost 0 bases, the J end lost 3 bases, and 9 bases lay between the germline ends. Looked up from germline, CDR1 is SNHLY and CDR2 is FYNNEI.

The count of this clone is one. The chain employs TRBV9 and TRBJ2-2; 12 bases map to TRBD1. V shed 3 bases and J 6 bases; nucleotides not matched to a gene: 9. Germline loops: CDR1 SGDLS, CDR2 YYNGEE. The CDR3 runs to 17 residues. CDR3 DNA sequence: TGTGCCAGCAGCGAACACCGGGACAGGGGGCTTCCCGGGGAGCTGTTTTTT. Translated: CASSEHRDRGLPGELFF.

This clone was found a few times. This chain uses TRBV18 with TRBJ2-2; D is undetermined. Trimming left V 2 bases short and J 6 bases short, with 7 bases between. Per the germline V gene, CDR1 is KGHSH and CDR2 is LQKENI. There are 13 residues in the CDR3. The CDR3 is CASSPIAPGELFF. The CDR3 coding sequence is TGTGCCAGCTCACCAATAGCCCCCGGGGAGCTGTTTTTT.

The chain couples TRBV28 to TRBJ2-7; D is possibly TRBD1 (6 bases). Deletions cut 5 bases from V and 9 bases from J, with 14 bases between. Germline lookup yields CDR1 MDHEN and CDR2 SYDVKM. The CDR3 contains 12 residues. This CDR3 reads CASSTPGDRQYF. The DNA for the CDR3 is TGTGCCAGCAGTACGCCAGGGGATAGGCAGTACTTC. Drawing the rest from reference TRBV28 and TRBJ2-7, the complete variable domain is DVKVTQSSRYLVKRTGEKVFLECVQDMDHENMFWYRQDPGLGLRLIYFSYDVKMKEKGDIPEGYSVSREKKERFSLILESASTNQTSMYLCASSTPGDRQYFGPGTRLTVT.

The chain couples TRBV6-1 to TRBJ2-5; TRBD2 aligns across 10 bases. Losses at the gene ends were 6 bases for V and 7 bases for J; bases not matched to a gene: 8. Looked up from germline, CDR1 is MNHNS and CDR2 is SASEGT. The CDR3 runs 14 residues. CDR3 in amino acids: CASRTGLALGTQYF. CDR3 DNA sequence: TGTGCCAGCAGAACGGGACTAGCGCTGGGGACCCAGTACTTC.

This rearrangement joins TRBV7-6 to TRBJ2-1; D might be TRBD1 (6 bases). CDR1 and CDR2 from the germline V gene are SGHVS and FNYEAQ. Trimming took off 5 bases at V and 7 bases at J, with 15 bases between the two ends. CDR3 length equals 14 residues. This CDR3 reads CASSPGAVQNEQFF. CDR3 DNA: TGTGCCAGCAGCCCAGGGGCAGTCCAGAATGAGCAGTTCTTC.

V is TRBV5-4 and J is TRBJ2-7; the match to TRBD2 covers 14 bases. V lost 2 bases and J lost 6; bases outside the gene matches: 4. The CDR3 has 15 amino acids. CDR1 SGHNT and CDR2 YYREEE come from the germline V gene (reference sequence). The CDR3 nucleotides read TGTGCCAGCAGCTTCGGGACTAGCGGGGGCAGCGAGCAGTACTTC. Protein product: CASSFGTSGGSEQYF.

This chain uses TRBV29-1 with TRBJ2-2; D unclear. V was trimmed by 1 base and J by 7 bases, leaving 10 bases between them. Germline CDR1 and CDR2: SQVTM and ANQGSEA. This CDR3 is 13 amino acids long. The CDR3 loop is CSVEVRNRGELFF. The CDR3 DNA follows: TGCAGCGTTGAAGTCAGAAACCGCGGGGAGCTGTTTTTT.

This clone was picked up a small number of times. In nucleotides, the CDR3 is TGTGCCTGGAGGAACTACGGGAGGAACTACGAGCAGTACTTC. Translating gives CAWRNYGRNYEQYF. The rearrangement uses TRBV30 and TRBJ2-7; 7 positions agree with TRBD2. CDR1 GTSNPN and CDR2 SVGIG come from the germline V gene (reference sequence). V gave up 3 bases and J gave up 3 bases; unmatched junction bases: 8. The CDR3 has 14 amino acids.

The rearrangement links TRBV29-1 to TRBJ2-7; 8 positions match TRBD2. This CDR3 contains 16 residues. The V gene's germline CDR1 is SQVTM and CDR2 ANQGSEA. The V and J ends lost 4 bases and 8 bases, in that order; junction bases with no gene match: 19. Here the CDR3 DNA reads TGCAGCGTTGCCTGGGGACTAGTTACCTCCACAGATAAGCAGTACTTC. Translated: CSVAWGLVTSTDKQYF.

The CDR3 sequence is CASSLSRDKNEQFF. For the CDR3, the DNA is TGTGCCAGCAGCTTATCGCGGGATAAGAATGAGCAGTTCTTC. The chain combines TRBV11-2 with TRBJ2-1; tentative D call: TRBD2 (6 bases). With 2 bases removed from V and 7 bases from J, the gap between germline ends came to 12 bases. The germline CDR1 and CDR2 sequences are SGHAT and FQNNGV. The CDR3 extends over 14 amino acids.

The rearrangement uses TRBV11-2 and TRBJ2-1; 8 positions match TRBD1. Germline V gene data show CDR1 as SGHAT and CDR2 as FQNNGV. Germline trimming cut 1 base from V and 0 bases from J; bases unmatched to any gene: 5. The CDR3 consists of 17 residues. The CDR3: CASSLGGQGSSYNEQFF. The CDR3 bases are TGTGCCAGCAGCTTAGGAGGACAGGGCAGCTCCTACAATGAGCAGTTCTTC.

CDR3 region: CASSPTSAGGPTDTQYF. For the CDR3, the DNA is TGTGCCAGCAGTCCGACTTCGGCGGGGGGGCCGACAGATACGCAGTATTTT. The V call is TRBV7-2, the J call TRBJ2-3; 9 nucleotides agree with TRBD2. Germline CDR1 and CDR2: SGHTA and FQGNSA. J was trimmed by 3 bases and V by 6 bases; bases with no gene match: 13. The CDR3 has 17 amino acids.

This chain's CDR3 is CASSQASGQGISGANVLTF. CDR3 coding DNA: TGCGCCAGCAGCCAAGCATCGGGACAGGGGATCTCTGGGGCCAACGTCCTGACTTTC. The chain uses TRBV4-1 and TRBJ2-6, with 10 bases matching TRBD1. V trimming: 1 base; J trimming: 0 bases; junction bases outside the gene matches: 6. The CDR3 is 19 residues long. Looked up from germline, CDR1 is MGHRA and CDR2 is YSYEKL.

CDR3 sequence: CASSLRQGEGTQYF. In DNA form, the CDR3 reads TGTGCCAGCAGCTTAAGACAGGGTGAGGGGACCCAGTACTTC. The rearrangement uses TRBV9 and TRBJ2-5; TRBD1 aligns across 7 bases. Germline CDR1 and CDR2: SGDLS and YYNGEE. The ends lost 4 bases at V and 7 bases at J; junction bases unmatched: 10. CDR3 size: 14 residues.

The CDR3: CSVERRTGGSTGELFF. DNA for the CDR3: TGCAGCGTTGAACGAAGGACAGGGGGGAGCACCGGGGAGCTGTTTTTT. This sequence joins TRBV29-1 and TRBJ2-2; the match to TRBD1 covers 10 bases. CDR3 length: 16 amino acids. Looked up from germline, CDR1 is SQVTM and CDR2 is ANQGSEA. V was clipped by 2 bases and J by 4 bases; unmatched bases: 7.